The rows below give T cell receptor beta chains drawn from one sample of a study of blood T cell repertoires in COVID-19. The method was immunoSEQ multiplex PCR; TCRdb's version includes in-frame clones alone and lacks a portion of them. Found here are roughly 70,000 clones, 76% of them singletons; the top ten hold under 15%. The sequencing sample was made of peripheral blood. Source of these receptors: a man in his fifties or sixties with COVID-19, enrolled during active disease. Each CDR3 is given with its conserved first and last residue. D genes are given only for firm matches. The listing skips clone size in some rows; elsewhere it reads once, few, many or a size class.

clone_size j_call d_call v_call cdr3_aa cdr3_nt
NA TRBJ2-5 TRBD1 TRBV4-1 CASSQSRQGQETQYF TGCGCCAGCAGCCAATCAAGACAGGGTCAAGAGACCCAGTACTTC
NA TRBJ2-3 TRBD2 TRBV7-2 CASSSPGGNTDTQYF TGTGCCAGCAGCTCCCCCGGGGGGAACACAGATACGCAGTATTTT
NA TRBJ2-3 NA TRBV12-3/TRBV12-4 CASSGVLRDTQYF TGTGCCAGCAGCGGGGTATTGAGAGATACGCAGTATTTT
NA TRBJ2-1 TRBD1 TRBV11-2 CASSHIRTGGNEQFF TGTGCCAGCAGCCACATAAGAACAGGGGGCAATGAGCAGTTCTTC
NA TRBJ1-1 TRBD1 TRBV30 CAWNGDRMNTEAFF TGTGCCTGGAACGGGGACAGAATGAACACTGAAGCTTTCTTT
once TRBJ2-3 NA TRBV10-3 CAITNRENTDTQYF TGTGCCATCACTAACAGGGAAAACACAGATACGCAGTATTTT
NA TRBJ2-7 TRBD1 TRBV5-1 CASRLSPGQGVGEQYF TGCGCCAGCAGATTGTCCCCAGGACAGGGGGTGGGGGAGCAGTACTTC
NA TRBJ2-5 TRBD2 TRBV11-2 CASSFRREVETQYF TGTGCCAGCAGCTTTCGGCGGGAGGTCGAGACCCAGTACTTC
NA TRBJ2-3 NA TRBV5-1 CASSSILGNTQYF TGCGCCAGCAGCTCCATACTAGGAAATACGCAGTATTTT
NA TRBJ1-2 TRBD1 TRBV28 CASSSIDRGITF TGTGCCAGCAGTTCCATAGACAGGGGGATCACCTTC
NA TRBJ2-5 NA TRBV20-1 CSATGWETQYF TGCAGTGCTACCGGGTGGGAGACCCAGTACTTC
NA TRBJ2-7 NA TRBV5-1 CASSLALREYEQYF TGCGCCAGCAGCTTGGCCCTTCGGGAATACGAGCAGTACTTC
NA TRBJ2-7 NA TRBV6-5 CASSYSLGTLYEQYF TGTGCCAGCAGTTACTCGTTGGGGACATTATACGAGCAGTACTTC
NA TRBJ2-6 TRBD1 TRBV9 CASSVLLGTGVISGANVLTF TGTGCCAGCAGCGTTCTCCTGGGAACAGGGGTGATCTCTGGGGCCAACGTCCTGACTTTC
NA TRBJ2-7 NA TRBV28 CASSGGQTTYEQYF TGTGCCAGCAGTGGAGGGCAAACCACCTACGAGCAGTACTTC
NA TRBJ2-7 TRBD1 TRBV28 CASSSGQGIGEQYF TGTGCCAGCAGTTCGGGACAGGGGATCGGCGAGCAGTACTTC
NA TRBJ2-4 NA TRBV6-5 CASSYGWQGNIQYF TGTGCCAGCAGTTACGGGTGGCAGGGTAACATTCAGTACTTC
NA TRBJ2-5 TRBD2 TRBV3-1/TRBV3-2 CASSQGATGGVTQYF TGTGCCAGCAGCCAAGGTGCGACTGGGGGGGTGACCCAGTACTTC
NA TRBJ2-6 TRBD1 TRBV28 CASSLPGTGTGANVLTF TGTGCCAGCAGTTTACCCGGGACAGGGACTGGGGCCAACGTCCTGACTTTC
NA TRBJ2-7 NA TRBV5-6 CASSPDYAGEQYF TGTGCCAGCAGCCCGGACTATGCTGGGGAGCAGTACTTC
NA TRBJ2-5 TRBD2 TRBV2 CASSDRSGRLETQYF TGTGCCAGCAGTGACCGTAGCGGGCGGTTAGAGACCCAGTACTTC
NA TRBJ1-3 NA TRBV4-2 CASSQDSGGGDTIYF TGTGCCAGCAGCCAAGATAGCGGGGGGGGAGACACCATATATTTT
NA TRBJ2-1 TRBD2 TRBV5-5 CASSLVPSGYNEQFF TGTGCCAGCAGCTTGGTTCCTAGCGGCTACAATGAGCAGTTCTTC
NA TRBJ1-1 TRBD1 TRBV11-1 CASSLTGYLEAFF TGTGCCAGCAGCTTGACAGGGTATCTTGAAGCTTTCTTT
NA TRBJ1-2 NA TRBV6-5 CASSIAGERGYTF TGTGCCAGCAGCATAGCGGGGGAACGGGGCTACACCTTC
NA TRBJ2-5 NA TRBV30 CAWSAIQAQETQYF TGTGCCTGGAGTGCCATTCAGGCCCAAGAGACCCAGTACTTC
NA TRBJ2-3 NA TRBV25-1 CASSESKKTHTDTQYF TGTGCCAGCAGTGAATCTAAAAAAACCCACACAGATACGCAGTATTTT
NA TRBJ2-7 TRBD2 TRBV19 CASSKAGVSYEQYF TGTGCCAGTAGTAAAGCGGGGGTGTCCTACGAGCAGTACTTC
NA TRBJ1-1 NA TRBV5-1 CASSLSGQDTEAFF TGCGCCAGCAGCTTGAGCGGGCAGGACACTGAAGCTTTCTTT
once TRBJ2-2 TRBD2 TRBV5-6 CASSLAGVARTGELFF TGTGCCAGCAGCCTAGCGGGAGTGGCTAGGACCGGGGAGCTGTTTTTT
NA TRBJ1-1 NA TRBV3-1/TRBV3-2 CASSQNRAEAFF TGTGCCAGCAGCCAGAACAGGGCTGAAGCTTTCTTT